The rows below give T cell receptor beta chains drawn from one sample of a study of cytomegalovirus exposure and HLA in healthy donors. The protocol was immunoSEQ multiplex PCR, while the TCRdb copy is restricted to in-frame clones and leaves out a portion. The table records under 200,000 clones, 65% to 70% of them present only once. Sequencing was done on a sample of PBMCs. The receptors shown here come from a young woman in good health and CMV-seropositive. Each CDR3 is given without its conserved first and last residue. Each record gives: CDR3 protein, V gene, J gene.

CDR3aa: ASSQDGTSGYNEQF
v_gene: TRBV4-1
j_gene: TRBJ2-1

CDR3aa: ASSFEVTEKLF
v_gene: TRBV7-9
j_gene: TRBJ1-4

CDR3aa: ASLLNRQGDQPQH
v_gene: TRBV6-1
j_gene: TRBJ1-5

CDR3aa: ASSRGSTGNTEAF
v_gene: TRBV27
j_gene: TRBJ1-1

CDR3aa: ASSVGLGQPGTDTQY
v_gene: TRBV27
j_gene: TRBJ2-3

CDR3aa: ASSPRSNQPQH
v_gene: TRBV9
j_gene: TRBJ1-5

CDR3aa: ASSQVVGQGTDTQY
v_gene: TRBV6-6
j_gene: TRBJ2-3

CDR3aa: ASSPPGRGYSYEQY
v_gene: TRBV28
j_gene: TRBJ2-7

CDR3aa: ASSLDFVSDTQY
v_gene: TRBV11-3
j_gene: TRBJ2-3

CDR3aa: ASSQDLGGAPYNEQF
v_gene: TRBV4-3
j_gene: TRBJ2-1

CDR3aa: AVTRGRNTEAF
v_gene: TRBV19
j_gene: TRBJ1-1

CDR3aa: ASSWTSGDYEQY
v_gene: TRBV6-1
j_gene: TRBJ2-7

CDR3aa: ASSFDSLQEQF
v_gene: TRBV5-4
j_gene: TRBJ2-1

CDR3aa: ASSQPIGQGNYGYT
v_gene: TRBV23-1
j_gene: TRBJ1-2

CDR3aa: TSSQDGTGREKLF
v_gene: TRBV4-1
j_gene: TRBJ1-4

CDR3aa: ASSLVAGSWETQY
v_gene: TRBV11-2
j_gene: TRBJ2-5

CDR3aa: ASSLGGQGAGEQY
v_gene: TRBV28
j_gene: TRBJ2-7

CDR3aa: ASSPNYYEQY
v_gene: TRBV18
j_gene: TRBJ2-7

CDR3aa: ASRLGTGPQETQY
v_gene: TRBV7-9
j_gene: TRBJ2-5

CDR3aa: ASSRGPSSGNTIY
v_gene: TRBV4-1
j_gene: TRBJ1-3

CDR3aa: ASSLAAGGPGEQY
v_gene: TRBV5-1
j_gene: TRBJ2-7

CDR3aa: ASSSGPYNEQF
v_gene: TRBV9
j_gene: TRBJ2-1

CDR3aa: ASVGLGLSGNTIY
v_gene: TRBV10-1
j_gene: TRBJ1-3

CDR3aa: ASRPTDMNTEAF
v_gene: TRBV9
j_gene: TRBJ1-1

CDR3aa: ASSQEWGRTYYGYT
v_gene: TRBV4-3
j_gene: TRBJ1-2

CDR3aa: ATFQGFGSGANVLT
v_gene: TRBV19
j_gene: TRBJ2-6

CDR3aa: SVRTGRAF
v_gene: TRBV29-1
j_gene: TRBJ1-1

CDR3aa: ASSAGAGQY
v_gene: TRBV10-1
j_gene: TRBJ2-7

CDR3aa: ASNLAGETDTQY
v_gene: TRBV18
j_gene: TRBJ2-3

CDR3aa: ASSPLNEQF
v_gene: TRBV28
j_gene: TRBJ2-1

CDR3aa: ASSSPQGNTEAF
v_gene: TRBV7-6
j_gene: TRBJ1-1

CDR3aa: ASIPSVSHNEQF
v_gene: TRBV2
j_gene: TRBJ2-1

CDR3aa: ASSYSGGRSSYEQY
v_gene: TRBV6-5
j_gene: TRBJ2-7

CDR3aa: ASSPRQSNEQF
v_gene: TRBV19
j_gene: TRBJ2-1

CDR3aa: ASSLSGYEQY
v_gene: TRBV28
j_gene: TRBJ2-7

CDR3aa: ASSQEAGGPYEQY
v_gene: TRBV4-1
j_gene: NA

CDR3aa: ASSLAPGREGYEQF
v_gene: TRBV5-1
j_gene: TRBJ2-1

CDR3aa: ASSKDPAGESEQF
v_gene: TRBV21-1
j_gene: TRBJ2-1

CDR3aa: ASSPGRGRVVTEAF
v_gene: TRBV5-8
j_gene: TRBJ1-1

CDR3aa: ASSQEGVRGSLGGYT
v_gene: TRBV4-1
j_gene: TRBJ1-2

CDR3aa: ASSSRSGGIDEQF
v_gene: TRBV6-4
j_gene: TRBJ2-1

CDR3aa: ASRDRQGFSEKLF
v_gene: TRBV28
j_gene: TRBJ1-4

CDR3aa: SVPRTTVYNEQF
v_gene: TRBV29-1
j_gene: TRBJ2-1

CDR3aa: ASSLVRVGGAYNEQF
v_gene: TRBV11-2
j_gene: TRBJ2-1

CDR3aa: ASSALRGYEQY
v_gene: TRBV7-8
j_gene: TRBJ2-7

CDR3aa: ASSLGSATNEKLF
v_gene: TRBV5-1
j_gene: TRBJ1-4

CDR3aa: ASSLQGSEQY
v_gene: TRBV27
j_gene: TRBJ2-7

CDR3aa: ASSRSGTGATNTEAF
v_gene: TRBV2
j_gene: TRBJ1-1

CDR3aa: ATSRTGGSTEAF
v_gene: TRBV15
j_gene: TRBJ1-1

CDR3aa: ASSLGGGGSNQPQH
v_gene: TRBV7-9
j_gene: TRBJ1-5

CDR3aa: ASSPKLAGMTSTDTQY
v_gene: TRBV18
j_gene: TRBJ2-3

CDR3aa: ASSPGGGVNEQF
v_gene: TRBV19
j_gene: TRBJ2-1

CDR3aa: ASSLMTGGGQETQY
v_gene: TRBV5-4
j_gene: TRBJ2-5

CDR3aa: ASRTTGGNSPLH
v_gene: TRBV6-1
j_gene: TRBJ1-6